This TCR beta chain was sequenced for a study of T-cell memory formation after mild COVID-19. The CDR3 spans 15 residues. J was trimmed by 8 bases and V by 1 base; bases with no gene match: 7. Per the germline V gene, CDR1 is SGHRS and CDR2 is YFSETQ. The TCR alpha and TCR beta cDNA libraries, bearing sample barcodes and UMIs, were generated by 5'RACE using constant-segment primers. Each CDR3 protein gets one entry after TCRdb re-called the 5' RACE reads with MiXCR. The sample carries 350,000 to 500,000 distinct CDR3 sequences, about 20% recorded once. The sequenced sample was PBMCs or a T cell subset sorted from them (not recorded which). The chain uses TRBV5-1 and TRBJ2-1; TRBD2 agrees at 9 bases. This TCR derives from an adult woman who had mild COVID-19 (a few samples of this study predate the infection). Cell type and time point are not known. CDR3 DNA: TGCGCCAGCAGCTTGACACTAGCGGGCGGGGATGAGCAGTTCTTC. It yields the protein CASSLTLAGGDEQFF. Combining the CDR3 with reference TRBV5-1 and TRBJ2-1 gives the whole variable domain KAGVTQTPRYLIKTRGQQVTLSCSPISGHRSVSWYQQTPGQGLQFLFEYFSETQRNKGNFPGRFSGRQFSNSRSEMNVSTLELGDSALYLCASSLTLAGGDEQFFGPGTRLTVL.